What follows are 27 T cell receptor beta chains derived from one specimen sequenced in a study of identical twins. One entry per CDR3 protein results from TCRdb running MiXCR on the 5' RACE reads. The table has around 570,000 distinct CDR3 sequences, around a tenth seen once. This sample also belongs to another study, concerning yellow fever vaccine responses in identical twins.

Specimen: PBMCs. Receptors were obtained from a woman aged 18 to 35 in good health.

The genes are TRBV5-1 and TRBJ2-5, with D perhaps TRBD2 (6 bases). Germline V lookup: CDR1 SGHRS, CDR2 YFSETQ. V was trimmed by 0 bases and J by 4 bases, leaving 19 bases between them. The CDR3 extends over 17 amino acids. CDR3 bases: TGCGCCAGCAGCTTGGAGCTGGGCGGGGCCGCTAGAGAGACCCAGTACTTC. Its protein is CASSLELGGAARETQYF. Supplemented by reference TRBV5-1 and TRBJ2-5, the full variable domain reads KAGVTQTPRYLIKTRGQQVTLSCSPISGHRSVSWYQQTPGQGLQFLFEYFSETQRNKGNFPGRFSGRQFSNSRSEMNVSTLELGDSALYLCASSLELGGAARETQYFGPGTRLLVL.

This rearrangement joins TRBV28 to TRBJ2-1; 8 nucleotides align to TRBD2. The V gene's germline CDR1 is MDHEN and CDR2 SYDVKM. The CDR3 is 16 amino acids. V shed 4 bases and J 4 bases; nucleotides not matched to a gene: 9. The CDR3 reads CASSSPQAGAYNEQFF. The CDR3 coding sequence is TGTGCCAGCAGTTCCCCCCAAGCGGGAGCATACAATGAGCAGTTCTTC.

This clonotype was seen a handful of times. The CDR3 loop reads CASSQGDTNEKLFF. The CDR3 region has the DNA TGTGCCAGCAGCCAGGGGGACACTAATGAAAAACTGTTTTTT. The rearrangement uses TRBV7-2 and TRBJ1-4; 7 bases align to TRBD1. The ends lost 5 bases at V and 2 bases at J; junction bases unmatched: 2. Germline CDR1 is SGHTA and CDR2 is FQGNSA. This CDR3 is 14 amino acids long.

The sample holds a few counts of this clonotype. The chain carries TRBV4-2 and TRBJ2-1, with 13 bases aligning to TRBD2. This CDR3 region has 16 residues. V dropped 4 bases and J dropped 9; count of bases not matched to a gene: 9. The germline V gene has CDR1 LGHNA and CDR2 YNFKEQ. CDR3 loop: CASSLGLAGVGGEQFF. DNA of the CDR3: TGTGCCAGCAGCCTCGGACTAGCGGGGGTAGGGGGTGAGCAGTTCTTC.

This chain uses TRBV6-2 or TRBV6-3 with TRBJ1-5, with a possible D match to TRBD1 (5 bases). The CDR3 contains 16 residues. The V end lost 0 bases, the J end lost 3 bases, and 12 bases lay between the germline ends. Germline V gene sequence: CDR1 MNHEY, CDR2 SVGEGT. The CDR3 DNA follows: TGTGCCAGCAGTTACTCGTCCGGGGGTGACAATCAGCCCCAGCATTTT. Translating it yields CASSYSSGGDNQPQHF.

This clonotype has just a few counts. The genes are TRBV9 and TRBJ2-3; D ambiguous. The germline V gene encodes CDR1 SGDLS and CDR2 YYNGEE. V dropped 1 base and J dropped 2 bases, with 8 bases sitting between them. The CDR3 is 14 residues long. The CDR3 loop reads CASSVYSLTDTQYF. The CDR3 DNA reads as TGTGCCAGCAGCGTATATTCCCTCACAGATACGCAGTATTTT. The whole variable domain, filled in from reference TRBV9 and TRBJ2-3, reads DSGVTQTPKHLITATGQRVTLRCSPRSGDLSVYWYQQSLDQGLQFLIQYYNGEERAKGNILERFSAQQFPDLHSELNLSSLELGDSALYFCASSVYSLTDTQYFGPGTRLTVL.

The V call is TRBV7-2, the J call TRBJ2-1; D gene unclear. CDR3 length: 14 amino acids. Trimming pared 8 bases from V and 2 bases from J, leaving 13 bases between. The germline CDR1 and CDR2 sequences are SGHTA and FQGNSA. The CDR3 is CASRTGRTYNEQFF. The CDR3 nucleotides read TGTGCCAGCCGAACCGGGCGCACCTACAATGAGCAGTTCTTC.

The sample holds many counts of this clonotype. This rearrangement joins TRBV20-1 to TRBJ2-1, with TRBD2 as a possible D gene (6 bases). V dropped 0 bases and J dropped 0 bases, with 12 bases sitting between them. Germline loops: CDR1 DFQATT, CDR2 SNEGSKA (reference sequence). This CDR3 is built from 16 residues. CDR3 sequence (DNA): TGCAGTGCTAGAGAGTCGGGAGTGAGCTCCTACAATGAGCAGTTCTTC. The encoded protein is CSARESGVSSYNEQFF.

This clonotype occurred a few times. CDR3: CSVVPGPPYEQYF. CDR3 coding DNA: TGCAGCGTTGTACCCGGGCCACCCTACGAGCAGTACTTC. The chain couples TRBV29-1 to TRBJ2-7; D remains ambiguous. With 4 bases removed from V and 2 bases from J, the gap between germline ends came to 12 bases. Germline CDR1 and CDR2: SQVTM and ANQGSEA. This CDR3 is built from 13 residues.

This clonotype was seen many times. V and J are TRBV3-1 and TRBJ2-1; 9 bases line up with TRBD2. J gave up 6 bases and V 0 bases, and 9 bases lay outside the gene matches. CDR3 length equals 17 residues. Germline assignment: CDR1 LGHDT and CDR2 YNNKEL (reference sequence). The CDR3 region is CASSQDSTAGGFNEQFF. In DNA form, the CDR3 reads TGTGCCAGCAGCCAAGATAGTACAGCGGGGGGATTCAATGAGCAGTTCTTC.

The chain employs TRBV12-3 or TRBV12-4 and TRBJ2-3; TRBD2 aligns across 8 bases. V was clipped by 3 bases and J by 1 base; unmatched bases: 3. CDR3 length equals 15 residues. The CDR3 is CASSLLTSGTDTQYF. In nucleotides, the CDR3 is TGTGCCAGCAGTTTGCTGACTAGCGGCACAGATACGCAGTATTTT.

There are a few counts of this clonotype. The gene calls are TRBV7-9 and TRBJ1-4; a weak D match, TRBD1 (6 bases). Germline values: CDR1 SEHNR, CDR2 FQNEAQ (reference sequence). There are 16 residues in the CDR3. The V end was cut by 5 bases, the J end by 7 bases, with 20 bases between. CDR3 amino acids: CASSKGSDSSVEKLFF. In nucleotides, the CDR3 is TGTGCCAGCAGCAAAGGGTCGGACAGTTCCGTTGAAAAACTGTTTTTT.

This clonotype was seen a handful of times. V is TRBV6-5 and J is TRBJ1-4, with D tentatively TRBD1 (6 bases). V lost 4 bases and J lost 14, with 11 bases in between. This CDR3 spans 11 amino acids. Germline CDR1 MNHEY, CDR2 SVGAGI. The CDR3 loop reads CASSSQGGLFF. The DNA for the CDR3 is TGTGCCAGCAGTTCACAAGGGGGGCTGTTTTTT.

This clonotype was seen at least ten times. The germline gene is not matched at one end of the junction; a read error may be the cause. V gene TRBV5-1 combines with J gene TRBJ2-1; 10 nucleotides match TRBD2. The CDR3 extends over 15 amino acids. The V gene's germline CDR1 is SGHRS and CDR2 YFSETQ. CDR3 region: CASSLGLATYNEQFF. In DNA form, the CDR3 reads TGTGCCAGCAGCTTGGGACTAGCGACCTACAATGAGCAGTTCTTC. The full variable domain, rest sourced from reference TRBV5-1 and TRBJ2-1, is KAGVTQTPRYLIKTRGQQVTLSCSPISGHRSVSWYQQTPGQGLQFLFEYFSETQRNKGNFPGRFSGRQFSNSRSEMNVSTLELGDSALYLCASSLGLATYNEQFFGPGTRLTVL.

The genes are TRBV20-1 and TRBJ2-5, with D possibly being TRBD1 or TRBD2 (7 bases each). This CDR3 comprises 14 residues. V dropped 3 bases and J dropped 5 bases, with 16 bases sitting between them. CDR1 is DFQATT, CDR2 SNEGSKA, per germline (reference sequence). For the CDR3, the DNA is TGCAGTGCTAGTGGGCAGGGGGGGATGGAGACCCAGTACTTC. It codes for CSASGQGGMETQYF.

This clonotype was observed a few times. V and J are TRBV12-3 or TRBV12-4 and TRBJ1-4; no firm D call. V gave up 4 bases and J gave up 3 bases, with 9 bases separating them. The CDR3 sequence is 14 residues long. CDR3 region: CASSSRRANEKLFF. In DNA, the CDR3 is TGTGCCAGCAGTTCAAGACGGGCTAATGAAAAACTGTTTTTT.

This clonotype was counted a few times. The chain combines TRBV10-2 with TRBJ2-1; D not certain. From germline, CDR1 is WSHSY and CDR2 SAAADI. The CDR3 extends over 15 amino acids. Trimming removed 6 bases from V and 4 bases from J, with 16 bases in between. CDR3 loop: CASSDVSPEYNEQFF. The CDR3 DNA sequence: TGCGCCAGCAGCGACGTGTCCCCAGAATACAATGAGCAGTTCTTC.

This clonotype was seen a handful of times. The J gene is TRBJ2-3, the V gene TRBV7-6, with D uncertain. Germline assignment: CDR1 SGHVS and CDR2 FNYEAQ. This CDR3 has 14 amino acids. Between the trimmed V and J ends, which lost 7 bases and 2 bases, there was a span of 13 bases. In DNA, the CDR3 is TGTGCCAGCATTGGGCCAGGCCACACAGATACGCAGTATTTT. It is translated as CASIGPGHTDTQYF.

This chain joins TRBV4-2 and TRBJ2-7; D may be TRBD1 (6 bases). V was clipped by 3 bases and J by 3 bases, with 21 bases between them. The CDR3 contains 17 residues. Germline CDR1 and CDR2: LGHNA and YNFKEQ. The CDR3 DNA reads TGTGCCAGCAGCCAGAGTGCCCTGACAGGCTTCCTCTACGAGCAGTACTTC. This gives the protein CASSQSALTGFLYEQYF.

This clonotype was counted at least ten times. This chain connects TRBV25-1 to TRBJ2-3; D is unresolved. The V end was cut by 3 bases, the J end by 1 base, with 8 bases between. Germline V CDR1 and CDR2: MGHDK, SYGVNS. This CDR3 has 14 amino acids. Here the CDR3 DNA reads TGTGCCAGCAGTGAGAAGCTAGGCACAGATACGCAGTATTTT. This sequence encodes CASSEKLGTDTQYF. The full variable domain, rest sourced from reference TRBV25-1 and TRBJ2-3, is EADIYQTPRYLVIGTGKKITLECSQTMGHDKMYWYQQDPGMELHLIHYSYGVNSTEKGDLSSESTVSRIRTEHFPLTLESARPSHTSQYLCASSEKLGTDTQYFGPGTRLTVL.

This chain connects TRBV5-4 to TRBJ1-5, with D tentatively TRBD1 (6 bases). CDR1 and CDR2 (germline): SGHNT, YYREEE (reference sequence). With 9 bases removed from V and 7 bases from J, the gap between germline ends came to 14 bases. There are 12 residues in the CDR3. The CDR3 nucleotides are TGTGCCAAACTACAGGGCGGGCAGCCCCAGCATTTT. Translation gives CAKLQGGQPQHF.

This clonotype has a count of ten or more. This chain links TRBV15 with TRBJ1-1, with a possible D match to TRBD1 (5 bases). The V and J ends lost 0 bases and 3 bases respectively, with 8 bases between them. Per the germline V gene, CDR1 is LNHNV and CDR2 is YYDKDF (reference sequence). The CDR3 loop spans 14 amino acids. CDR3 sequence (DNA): TGTGCCACCAGCAGAGAAGGGGAGTACACTGAAGCTTTCTTT. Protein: CATSREGEYTEAFF.

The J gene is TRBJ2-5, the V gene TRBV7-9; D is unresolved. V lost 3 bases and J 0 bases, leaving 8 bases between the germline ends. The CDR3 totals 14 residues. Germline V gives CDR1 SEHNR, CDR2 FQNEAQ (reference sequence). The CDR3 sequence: CASSFPRDQETQYF. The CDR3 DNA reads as TGTGCCAGCAGCTTCCCTAGGGACCAAGAGACCCAGTACTTC.

The CDR3 bases are TGTGCCAGCAGCTTAGCCCCCGGGCGGGGCAACGGGGAGCTGTTTTTT. Translation: CASSLAPGRGNGELFF. The V call is TRBV7-6, the J call TRBJ2-2, with D possibly matching TRBD2 (6 bases). This CDR3 spans 16 amino acids. The V gene's germline CDR1 is SGHVS and CDR2 FNYEAQ. V was shortened by 0 bases and J by 7 bases, with 15 bases between the two germline ends.

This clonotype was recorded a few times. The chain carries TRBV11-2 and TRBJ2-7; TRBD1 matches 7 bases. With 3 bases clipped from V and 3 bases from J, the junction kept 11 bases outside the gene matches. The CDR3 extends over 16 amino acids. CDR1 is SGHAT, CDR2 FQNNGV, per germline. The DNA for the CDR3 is TGTGCCAGCAGCTTGGGTCCGACAGGGAGAGTCTACGAGCAGTACTTC. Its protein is CASSLGPTGRVYEQYF.

The CDR3 protein is CASSLSSTSGYTGELFF. The CDR3 coding sequence is TGTGCCAGCAGTTTATCCTCTACTAGCGGTTACACCGGGGAGCTGTTTTTT. This chain uses TRBV28 with TRBJ2-2; 8 bases match TRBD2. The ends lost 1 base at V and 3 bases at J; junction bases unmatched: 7. The CDR3 extends over 17 amino acids. Germline CDR1 reads MDHEN; CDR2 reads SYDVKM.

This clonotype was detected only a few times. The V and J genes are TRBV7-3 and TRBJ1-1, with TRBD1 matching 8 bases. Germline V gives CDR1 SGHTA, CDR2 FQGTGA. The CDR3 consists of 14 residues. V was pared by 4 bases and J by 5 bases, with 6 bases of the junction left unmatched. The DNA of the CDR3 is TGTGCCAGCAGCTCAGGACAGGGCCGAACTGAAGCTTTCTTT. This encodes CASSSGQGRTEAFF. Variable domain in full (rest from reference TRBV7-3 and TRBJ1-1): GAGVSQTPSNKVTEKGKYVELRCDPISGHTALYWYRQSLGQGPEFLIYFQGTGAADDSGLPNDRFFAVRPEGSVSTLKIQRTERGDSAVYLCASSSGQGRTEAFFGQGTRLTVV.